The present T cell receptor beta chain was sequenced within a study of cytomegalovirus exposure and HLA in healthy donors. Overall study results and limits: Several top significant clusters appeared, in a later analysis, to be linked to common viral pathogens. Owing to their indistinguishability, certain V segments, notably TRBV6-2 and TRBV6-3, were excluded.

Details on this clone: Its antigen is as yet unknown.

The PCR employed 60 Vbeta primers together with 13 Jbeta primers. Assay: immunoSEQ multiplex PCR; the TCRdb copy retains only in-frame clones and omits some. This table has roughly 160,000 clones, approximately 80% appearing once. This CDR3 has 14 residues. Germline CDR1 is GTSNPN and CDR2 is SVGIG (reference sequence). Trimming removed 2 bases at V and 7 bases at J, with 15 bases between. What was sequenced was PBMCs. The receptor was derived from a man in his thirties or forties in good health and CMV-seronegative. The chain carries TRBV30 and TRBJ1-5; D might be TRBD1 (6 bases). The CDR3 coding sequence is TGTGCCTGGAGTAGCGGCAGGGGCCCACAGCCCCAGCATTTT. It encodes CAWSSGRGPQPQHF.